The T cell receptor (beta chain) under discussion was sequenced for a study of cytomegalovirus exposure and HLA in healthy donors. Germline V CDR1 and CDR2: SQVTM, ANQGSEA. V shed 7 bases and J 1 base; nucleotides not matched to a gene: 13. The CDR3 runs to 16 residues. Broader study findings: With later analysis, a missense DCLRE1C variant became linked to TCR beta V- and J-gene trimming. Previously analyzed data showed that most TCR beta V segments were productive at a frequency of about 90% or about 30%.

For this clone: Its antigen is unidentified.

The PCR made use of 60 Vbeta and 13 Jbeta primers. The method was immunoSEQ multiplex PCR; TCRdb's version includes in-frame clones alone and lacks a portion of them. The sample gives about 95,000 clones, about two thirds of which show up once; around 8.4% is in the top ten. This TCR was recovered from a man in his fifties or sixties in good health and CMV-seronegative. Sequencing input: PBMCs. This chain connects TRBV29-1 to TRBJ2-1; 7 nucleotides line up with TRBD1. The CDR3 DNA reads as TGCAGCGGGAGAAGCACAGGGGCCTATTCCTACAATGAGCAGTTCTTC. It codes for CSGRSTGAYSYNEQFF.